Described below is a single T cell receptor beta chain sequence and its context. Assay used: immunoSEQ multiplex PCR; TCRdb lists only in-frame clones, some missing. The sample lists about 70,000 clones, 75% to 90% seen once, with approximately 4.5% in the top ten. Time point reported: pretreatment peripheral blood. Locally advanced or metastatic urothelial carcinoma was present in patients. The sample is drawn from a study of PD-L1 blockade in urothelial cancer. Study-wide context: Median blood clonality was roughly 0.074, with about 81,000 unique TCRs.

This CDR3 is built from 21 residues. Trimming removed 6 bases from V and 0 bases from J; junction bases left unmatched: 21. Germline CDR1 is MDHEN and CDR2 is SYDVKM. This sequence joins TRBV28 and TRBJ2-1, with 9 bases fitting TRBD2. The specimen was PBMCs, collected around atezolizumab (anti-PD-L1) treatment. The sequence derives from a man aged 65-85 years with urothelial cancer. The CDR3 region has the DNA TGTGCCAGCAGCAGTCCCTTTAGCGGGAGCCTACTTAAGAGCTCCTACAATGAGCAGTTCTTC. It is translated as CASSSPFSGSLLKSSYNEQFF. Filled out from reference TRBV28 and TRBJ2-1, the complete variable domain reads DVKVTQSSRYLVKRTGEKVFLECVQDMDHENMFWYRQDPGLGLRLIYFSYDVKMKEKGDIPEGYSVSREKKERFSLILESASTNQTSMYLCASSSPFSGSLLKSSYNEQFFGPGTRLTVL.